This T cell receptor (beta chain) was sequenced in a study of CD8+ T cells in alopecia areata. Treatment in this sample: oral pan-JAK inhibitor, 5-10 mg twice daily. Study findings and constraints: Among the top 100, expanded CD8+ clones, as well as scalp clonality, were significantly decreased by tofacitinib. Resident alphabeta T cells of normal skin are also sequenced in scalp samples. Patients shared TCRs less clearly than mice did, possibly owing to HLA.

The sample holds a few counts of this clone. As yet, its antigen is unknown. It was cDNA, reverse transcribed from extracted RNA, that served as the sequencing template. Clones were read by immunoSEQ multiplex PCR, and TCRdb kept only the in-frame ones, dropping some. This sample has some 120,000 clones; around 60% occur once, and the top ten carry 5.7%. V shed 5 bases and J shed 7 bases, with 14 bases lying between them. Looked up from germline, CDR1 is SNHLY and CDR2 is FYNNEI. The CDR3 spans 14 residues. This chain joins TRBV2 and TRBJ1-4; tentative D call: TRBD1 (6 bases). Sequencing used CD4+ T cells sorted from blood, obtained at week 4, from a patient treated with tofacitinib. The receptor's source is a human donor with alopecia areata. CDR3 sequence: CASSIDQGFEKLFF. The CDR3 DNA follows: TGTGCCAGCAGTATTGACCAGGGGTTTGAAAAACTGTTTTTT.